This T cell receptor (beta chain) was documented in a study of blood T cell repertoires in COVID-19. Background on the study: T cells, B-cell-depleted T cells, or PBMCs supplied cDNA or gDNA.

In the source study's methods: Quantification of nucleated cells was approximated via reference gene primer amplification. The method was immunoSEQ multiplex PCR; TCRdb's version includes in-frame clones alone and lacks a portion of them. V and J calls and clone size are those listed in that table; D and trimming were worked out from the DNA. This sample has over 200,000 clones, with around 86% found just once. The V and J ends lost 3 bases and 2 bases respectively, with 13 bases between them. The CDR3 has 16 residues. The germline V gene has CDR1 SGHTA and CDR2 FQGNSA. The TCR was taken from a human donor in a cohort sampled during active COVID-19. V gene TRBV7-2 combines with J gene TRBJ2-2; unclear D gene. Input material: peripheral blood. CDR3 loop: CASSFGPSPNTGELFF. CDR3 nucleotide sequence: TGTGCCAGCAGCTTCGGTCCATCACCAAACACCGGGGAGCTGTTTTTT.